This T cell receptor beta chain was observed in a study of blood T cell repertoires in COVID-19. Study-wide context: From the United States, Italy and Spain came samples of acute and convalescent COVID-19. Sources were T cells, B-cell-depleted T cells, or PBMCs; the material itself was cDNA or gDNA.

This table comes from immunoSEQ multiplex PCR, and its TCRdb copy is limited to in-frame clones, with some not included. The sample records 250,000 to 300,000 clones, around 85% being singletons. After removal of 4 bases from V and 4 bases from J, the junction contained 10 bases not matched to a gene. Looked up from germline, CDR1 is SGHDT and CDR2 is YYEEEE. There are 15 residues in the CDR3. The chain has TRBV5-6 and TRBJ1-2; 7 bases map to TRBD1. The sequenced material came from peripheral blood. This TCR was sampled from a woman aged 70-85 years with acute or convalescent COVID-19. The chain's CDR3 is CASSPRDRTFYGYTF. CDR3 DNA sequence: TGTGCCAGCAGCCCTAGGGACAGAACCTTCTATGGCTACACCTTC. Full variable domain (rest looked up from reference TRBV5-6 and TRBJ1-2): DAGVTQSPTHLIKTRGQQVTLRCSPKSGHDTVSWYQQALGQGPQFIFQYYEEEERQRGNFPDRFSGHQFPNYSSELNVNALLLGDSALYLCASSPRDRTFYGYTFGSGTRLTVV.